The clone carrying this T cell receptor beta chain has more than one count but fewer than ten. Deletions cut 3 bases from V and 4 bases from J, with 10 bases between. Per germline, CDR1 SGHAT and CDR2 FQNNGV. CDR3 length: 13 residues. Documented treatment: about 20 received Ad26.COV2.S at low or high dose, single or two shots; about 5 received placebo; per-sample allocation not given. At day 63 after the first vaccine or placebo injection, samples were drawn. These data originate in a study of Ad26.COV2.S vaccination and SARS-CoV-2 variants. Repertoires were generated with immunoSEQ multiplex PCR, while TCRdb's copy carries only in-frame clones and drops some. The sample consists of approximately 450,000 clones, about 93% of them appearing once.

Sample: peripheral blood, taken in a trial of Ad26.COV2.S vaccine versus placebo. The sequence derives from a person between 18 and 65 years old who received the Ad26.COV2.S COVID-19 vaccine or a placebo. V usage is TRBV11-2 and J usage is TRBJ2-7, with TRBD1 as a possible D gene (6 bases). The CDR3 protein is CASSLARGYEQYF. Written as DNA, the CDR3 is TGTGCCAGCAGCTTGGCCAGGGGTTACGAGCAGTACTTC.